The 10 T cell receptor beta chains listed next were all sequenced from one sample in a study of CD8 T cells in Susac syndrome. It was with random hexamers that 0.5 to 1 ug RNA was reverse transcribed. TCRdb itself ran the immunoSEQ multiplex PCR reads through MiXCR, one entry per CDR3 protein. The repertoire has some 110,000 distinct CDR3 sequences, just over 95% of them found once; the top ten carry more than 0.12%. The sample was CD4+ T cells from PBMCs. These receptors were collected from a human donor with Susac syndrome.

The chain combines TRBV7-3 with TRBJ2-7; no firm D call. This CDR3 has 13 amino acids. CDR1 is SGHTA, CDR2 FQGTGA, per germline. V was trimmed by 5 bases and J by 5 bases, leaving 13 bases between them. CDR3 protein: CASSRNPWDEQYF. CDR3 in DNA: TGTGCCAGCAGCCGCAATCCTTGGGACGAGCAGTACTTC.

V gene TRBV20-1 combines with J gene TRBJ2-5; D is possibly TRBD2 (5 bases). The CDR3 is 14 residues long. Germline CDR1 is DFQATT and CDR2 is SNEGSKA (reference sequence). Trimming took 6 bases from V and 2 from J, leaving 16 bases between them. The CDR3 DNA reads as TGCAGTGCCCGGGTCCTCGGGGAGCAAGAGACCCAGTACTTC. Its protein product is CSARVLGEQETQYF.

V and J are TRBV15 and TRBJ2-2; 12 bases agree with TRBD2. CDR3 length: 16 residues. Germline CDR1 LNHNV, CDR2 YYDKDF (reference sequence). After removal of 2 bases from V and 7 bases from J, the junction contained 5 bases not matched to a gene. This chain's CDR3 is CATSRLAGGPNGELFF. CDR3 bases: TGTGCCACCAGCAGACTAGCGGGAGGGCCTAACGGGGAGCTGTTTTTT.

The chain couples TRBV29-1 to TRBJ2-7; possible D gene TRBD1, 7 bases. The germline V gene has CDR1 SQVTM and CDR2 ANQGSEA. This CDR3 comprises 13 residues. V dropped 6 bases and J dropped 3 bases, with 15 bases sitting between them. CDR3 residues: CSVAGQRSYEQYF. The CDR3 nucleotides read TGCAGCGTGGCGGGACAGAGGAGCTACGAGCAGTACTTC.

The chain carries TRBV7-2 and TRBJ2-7, with D tentatively TRBD2 (5 bases). The CDR3 covers 15 residues. From germline, CDR1 is SGHTA and CDR2 FQGNSA. Trimming left V 4 bases short and J 0 bases short, with 13 bases between. CDR3 sequence: CASSSGIGPSYEQYF. CDR3 nucleotides: TGTGCCAGCAGCTCCGGGATTGGTCCCTCCTACGAGCAGTACTTC.

The J gene is TRBJ2-4, the V gene TRBV3-1; 9 bases fit TRBD1. The CDR3 length is 17 residues. The V and J ends lost 1 base and 7 bases, in that order; junction bases with no gene match: 11. CDR1 LGHDT and CDR2 YNNKEL come from the germline V gene (reference sequence). The CDR3 loop reads CASSQARTGVSRNIQYF. The CDR3 nucleotides read TGTGCCAGCAGCCAAGCTCGGACAGGGGTTTCGAGGAACATTCAGTACTTC.

CDR3 in amino acids: CASSFGVHRSYEQYF. DNA of the CDR3: TGTGCCAGCAGCTTCGGGGTGCACCGATCCTACGAGCAGTACTTC. This chain connects TRBV7-2 to TRBJ2-7, with D perhaps matching TRBD2 (5 bases). CDR1 and CDR2 (germline): SGHTA, FQGNSA. V dropped 3 bases and J dropped 1 base, with 13 bases sitting between them. This CDR3 has 15 amino acids.

The V call is TRBV2, the J call TRBJ1-2, with D uncertain. The CDR3 loop spans 14 amino acids. The V gene lost 2 bases and the J gene lost 2 bases, with 9 bases spanning the gap. Germline assignment: CDR1 SNHLY and CDR2 FYNNEI. Here the CDR3 DNA reads TGTGCCAGCAGTGAACCCTTTACGAACTATGGCTACACCTTC. As protein: CASSEPFTNYGYTF. Variable domain in full (rest from reference TRBV2 and TRBJ1-2): EPEVTQTPSHQVTQMGQEVILRCVPISNHLYFYWYRQILGQKVEFLVSFYNNEISEKSEIFDDQFSVERPDGSNFTLKIRSTKLEDSAMYFCASSEPFTNYGYTFGSGTRLTVV.

The genes are TRBV2 and TRBJ2-2; the D gene is possibly TRBD1 (8 bases). From germline, CDR1 is SNHLY and CDR2 FYNNEI. Trimming shortened V by 7 bases and J by 4 bases, and 16 bases separated the two germline ends. CDR3 length equals 15 residues. DNA of the CDR3: TGTGCCAGCAATACAGGGGGGGGCGGCACCGGGGAGCTGTTTTTT. It specifies CASNTGGGGTGELFF.

This clonotype was observed a single time. The J gene is TRBJ2-1, the V gene TRBV20-1, with 10 bases lining up with TRBD2. J gave up 9 bases and V 2 bases, and 4 bases lay outside the gene matches. Germline CDR1 reads DFQATT; CDR2 reads SNEGSKA (reference sequence). CDR3 size: 13 residues. The CDR3 sequence is CSARLAGDPEQFF. In nucleotides, the CDR3 is TGCAGTGCTAGACTAGCGGGAGATCCTGAGCAGTTCTTC.